Detailed here is one TCR beta chain. Original data processing: Reference gene primer amplification yielded estimated nucleated cell counts. The table came from immunoSEQ multiplex PCR; TCRdb's copy has only in-frame clones and leaves some out. Clonal size and the V and J genes are those of that table, whereas D and trimming came from the DNA. The sample records approximately 200,000 clones, 70% to 90% being singletons. This sample is drawn from a study of blood T cell repertoires in COVID-19. The sequencing input was peripheral blood. This clonotype originated in an older person with COVID-19, enrolled during active disease.

The CDR3 coding sequence is TGTGCCAGCAGCCACCTACAGGGGGGAGGCTACACCTTC. Translating gives CASSHLQGGGYTF. The chain uses TRBV5-6 and TRBJ1-2, with 8 bases matching TRBD1. Germline CDR1 SGHDT, CDR2 YYEEEE. V lost 4 bases, J lost 8 bases, and 7 bases stayed unmatched. CDR3 length: 13 residues.